This is a list of T cell receptor beta chains from one sample in a study of CD8+ T cells in alopecia areata. The method was immunoSEQ multiplex PCR; TCRdb's version includes in-frame clones alone and lacks a portion of them. The sample has roughly 200,000 clones; approximately 53% are singletons. Sequenced material: CD8+ T cells sorted from blood, taken at week 24, from a patient treated with tofacitinib. The receptors here all came from a human donor with alopecia areata. Each CDR3 is given with its conserved first and last residue. The D gene is left open where the match is weak. Some rows have no size entry. The others give once, few or many, or a class for an expanded clone.

v_gene	d_gene	j_gene	abundance	CDR3aa	CDR3nt
TRBV5-1	.	TRBJ2-7	.	CASSLDSFLLDEQYF	TGCGCCAGCAGCTTGGATTCTTTTTTGCTCGACGAGCAGTACTTC
TRBV12-5	.	TRBJ1-2	.	CASGLADNYGYTF	TGTGCTAGTGGTTTGGCAGATAACTATGGCTACACCTTC
TRBV25-1	TRBD1	TRBJ2-1	.	CASKRTGPLYNEQFF	TGTGCCAGCAAGAGGACAGGGCCACTTTACAATGAGCAGTTCTTC
TRBV6-6	TRBD1	TRBJ1-6	once	CASSFTGDGSPLHF	TGTGCCAGCAGTTTTACAGGGGACGGTTCACCCCTCCACTTT
TRBV7-9	.	TRBJ2-7	.	CASRPGGDEQYF	TGTGCCAGCAGACCCGGGGGCGACGAGCAGTACTTC
TRBV29-1	.	TRBJ1-1	few	CSVLKNTEAFF	TGCAGCGTATTAAAGAACACTGAAGCTTTCTTT
TRBV7-2	TRBD2	TRBJ2-3	once	CASSPSGGAQDTQYF	TGTGCCAGCAGCCCTAGCGGGGGGGCCCAAGATACGCAGTATTTT
TRBV10-3	TRBD1	TRBJ1-6	.	CAIRPGQNNSPLHF	TGTGCCATCAGACCGGGACAGAATAATTCACCCCTCCACTTT
TRBV7-8	TRBD1	TRBJ2-3	.	CASSLQPGQGPADTQYF	TGTGCCAGCAGCCTCCAACCGGGACAGGGCCCCGCGGATACGCAGTATTTT
TRBV6-5	.	TRBJ1-4	.	CASSYSPGSHNEKLFF	TGTGCCAGCAGTTACTCACCGGGTTCCCATAATGAAAAACTGTTTTTT
TRBV6-5	.	TRBJ1-1	.	CASSYGGGWVVFF	TGTGCCAGCAGTTACGGCGGCGGGTGGGTGGTTTTCTTT
TRBV7-2	TRBD1	TRBJ1-1	.	CASSLGTGGEAFF	TGTGCCAGCAGCCTCGGGACAGGGGGGGAAGCTTTCTTT
TRBV7-2	.	TRBJ1-1	.	CASRSGPALWAFF	TGTGCCAGCAGATCCGGACCCGCCCTATGGGCTTTCTTT
TRBV30	.	TRBJ1-4	.	CAWSGPGELFF	TGTGCCTGGAGTGGACCAGGGGAACTGTTTTTT
TRBV18	.	TRBJ1-1	few	CASSTGTEAFF	TGTGCCAGCTCAACAGGAACTGAAGCTTTCTTT
TRBV9	.	TRBJ1-5	few	CASSVGDHSNQPQHF	TGTGCCAGCAGCGTCGGGGACCATAGCAATCAGCCCCAGCATTTT
TRBV7-9	TRBD1	TRBJ2-1	.	CASSATGQVNEQFF	TGTGCCAGCAGCGCGACGGGACAGGTCAATGAGCAGTTCTTC